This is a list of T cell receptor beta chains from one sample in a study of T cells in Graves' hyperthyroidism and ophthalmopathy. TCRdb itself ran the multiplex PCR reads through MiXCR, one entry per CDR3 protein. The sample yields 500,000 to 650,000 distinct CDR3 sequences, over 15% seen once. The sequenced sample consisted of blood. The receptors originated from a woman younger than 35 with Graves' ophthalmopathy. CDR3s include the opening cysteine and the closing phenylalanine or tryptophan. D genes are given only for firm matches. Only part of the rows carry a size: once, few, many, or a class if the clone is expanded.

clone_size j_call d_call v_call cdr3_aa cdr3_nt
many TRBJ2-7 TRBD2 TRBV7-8 CASSLSRAGGIYEQYF TGTGCCAGCAGCTTAAGCCGGGCGGGAGGGATCTACGAGCAGTACTTC
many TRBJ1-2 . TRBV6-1 CASSEDTTTGSLVGYTF TGTGCCAGCAGTGAGGACACGACGACGGGGAGTCTTGTGGGCTACACCTTC
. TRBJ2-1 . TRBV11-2 CASSLLLGGGAHNEQFF TGTGCCAGCAGCTTACTATTAGGTGGCGGTGCCCACAATGAGCAGTTCTTC
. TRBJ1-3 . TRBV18 CASSPPPPGNTIYF TGTGCCAGCTCACCACCTCCACCCGGAAACACCATATATTTT
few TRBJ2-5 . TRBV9 CASSVPDGETQYF TGTGCCAGCAGCGTCCCCGATGGGGAGACCCAGTACTTC
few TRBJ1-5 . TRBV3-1 CASSLDSPQHF TGTGCCAGCAGCCTCGACTCACCCCAGCATTTT
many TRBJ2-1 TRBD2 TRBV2 CASSNRLAASYNEQFF TGTGCCAGCAGTAATCGGCTAGCGGCGTCCTACAATGAGCAGTTCTTC
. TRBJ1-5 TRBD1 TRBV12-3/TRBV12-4 CASSAQGGGNQPQHF TGTGCCAGCAGTGCACAGGGGGGAGGCAATCAGCCCCAGCATTTT
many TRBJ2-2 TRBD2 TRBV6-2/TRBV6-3 CASSYPLTSGIAGELFF TGTGCCAGCAGTTATCCCCTCACTAGCGGGATAGCCGGGGAGCTGTTTTTT
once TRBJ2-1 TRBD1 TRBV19 CASSHGTGGWEEQFF TGTGCCAGTAGTCACGGGACAGGGGGCTGGGAAGAGCAGTTCTTC
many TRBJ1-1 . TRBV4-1 CASSRQGRGTEAFF TGCGCCAGCAGCCGCCAAGGGCGCGGGACTGAAGCTTTCTTT
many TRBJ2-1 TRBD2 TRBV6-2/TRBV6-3 CASSSPRLAGDNEQFF TGTGCCAGCAGTTCACCCCGGCTAGCGGGAGACAATGAGCAGTTCTTC
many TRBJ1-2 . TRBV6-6 CASSYIAGGVSGGPYGYTF TGTGCCAGCAGTTACATCGCGGGGGGCGTCTCGGGGGGGCCCTATGGCTACACCTTC
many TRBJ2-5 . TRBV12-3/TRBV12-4 CASSSQAQETQYF TGTGCCAGCAGTTCCCAGGCCCAAGAGACCCAGTACTTC
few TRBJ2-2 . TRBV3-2 CASSPLDRGTGELFF TGTGCCAGCAGCCCCCTCGACAGGGGCACCGGGGAGCTGTTTTTT
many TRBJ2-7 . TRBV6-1 CASSASIESYEQYF TGTGCCAGCAGTGCCTCTATCGAATCCTACGAGCAGTACTTC
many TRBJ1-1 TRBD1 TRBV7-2 CASSWTGGVPGTEAFF TGTGCCAGCAGTTGGACAGGGGGCGTCCCGGGCACTGAAGCTTTCTTT
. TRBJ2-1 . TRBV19 CASSWRGRANEQFF TGTGCCAGTAGTTGGCGGGGCAGGGCCAATGAGCAGTTCTTC
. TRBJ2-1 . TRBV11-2 CASSLGRPNEQFF TGTGCCAGCAGCTTAGGCAGACCCAATGAGCAGTTCTTC
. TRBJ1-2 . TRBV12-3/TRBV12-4 CATTGVSGGYTF TGTGCCACGACGGGTGTTTCGGGTGGCTACACCTTC
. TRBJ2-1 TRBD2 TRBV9 CASSVGPGGLGDEQFF TGTGCCAGCAGCGTAGGACCGGGGGGGCTAGGCGATGAGCAGTTCTTC
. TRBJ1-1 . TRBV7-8 CASSLMVSSSEAFF TGTGCCAGCAGCTTAATGGTGTCCAGTTCTGAAGCTTTCTTT
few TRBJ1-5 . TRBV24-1 CATSDLASNQPQHF TGTGCCACCAGTGATCTGGCGAGCAATCAGCCCCAGCATTTT
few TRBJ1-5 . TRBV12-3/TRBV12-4 CASSFSRNQPQHF TGTGCCAGCAGTTTTTCCCGAAATCAGCCCCAGCATTTT
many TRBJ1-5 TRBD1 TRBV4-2 CASSPRFSDRPSQPQHF TGTGCCAGCAGCCCACGATTTTCGGACAGGCCAAGCCAGCCCCAGCATTTT
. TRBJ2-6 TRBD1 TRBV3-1 CASSQGGQGRPSGANVLTF TGTGCCAGCAGCCAAGGGGGACAGGGGAGGCCCTCTGGGGCCAACGTCCTGACTTTC
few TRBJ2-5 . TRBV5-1 CASSLHSGQETQYF TGCGCCAGCAGCTTGCACAGCGGCCAAGAGACCCAGTACTTC
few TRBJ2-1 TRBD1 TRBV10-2 CASSTGTGIEQFF TGCGCCAGCAGCACTGGGACAGGGATAGAGCAGTTCTTC
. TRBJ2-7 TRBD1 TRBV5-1 CASSLAGQGQGSYEQYF TGCGCCAGCAGCTTGGCCGGTCAGGGACAGGGATCCTACGAGCAGTACTTC
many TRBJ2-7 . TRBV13 CASSGREPIYEQYF TGTGCCAGCAGCGGCCGGGAGCCTATCTACGAGCAGTACTTC
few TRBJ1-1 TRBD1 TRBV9 CASSPQTGGRAEAFF TGTGCCAGCAGCCCCCAGACAGGGGGCAGAGCTGAAGCTTTCTTT
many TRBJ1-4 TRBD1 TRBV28 CASRLTGGEEKLFF TGTGCCAGCAGGTTGACAGGGGGCGAAGAAAAACTGTTTTTT
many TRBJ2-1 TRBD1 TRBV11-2 CASSPTTGNEQFF TGTGCCAGCAGCCCTACGACAGGGAATGAGCAGTTCTTC
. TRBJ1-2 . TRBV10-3 CAISPNPNYGYTF TGTGCCATTTCCCCAAACCCGAACTATGGCTACACCTTC
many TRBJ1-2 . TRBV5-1 CASSLLGREAYGYTF TGCGCCAGCAGCTTGTTGGGCAGGGAGGCCTATGGCTACACCTTC
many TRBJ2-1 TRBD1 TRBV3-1 CASSQTAGTGGNEQFF TGTGCCAGCAGCCAAACAGCCGGGACAGGGGGGAATGAGCAGTTCTTC
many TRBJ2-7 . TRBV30 CAWSVDGSYEQYF TGTGCCTGGAGTGTGGACGGCTCCTACGAGCAGTACTTC
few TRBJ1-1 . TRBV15 CATSRDRAEAFF TGTGCCACCAGCAGAGACAGGGCTGAAGCTTTCTTT
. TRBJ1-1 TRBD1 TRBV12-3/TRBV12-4 CASSPYKGANTEAFF TGTGCCAGCAGTCCCTACAAGGGGGCGAACACTGAAGCTTTCTTT
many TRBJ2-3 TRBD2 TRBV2 CASSDGTSGGAGTQYF TGTGCCAGCAGTGATGGTACTAGCGGGGGGGCGGGGACGCAGTATTTT
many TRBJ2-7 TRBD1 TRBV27 CASSLVGAGGPNEQYF TGTGCCAGCAGTTTAGTCGGCGCAGGGGGCCCGAACGAGCAGTACTTC
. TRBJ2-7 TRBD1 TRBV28 CASSSRQGAPYEQYF TGTGCCAGCAGTTCCCGACAGGGGGCTCCCTACGAGCAGTACTTC
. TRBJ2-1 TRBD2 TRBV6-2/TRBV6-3 CASSYPLAGGYNEQFF TGTGCCAGCAGTTACCCCCTAGCGGGGGGTTACAATGAGCAGTTCTTC
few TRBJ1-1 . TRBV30 CAWSELQNTEAFF TGTGCCTGGAGTGAATTGCAGAACACTGAAGCTTTCTTT
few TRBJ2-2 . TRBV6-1 CASSVGGPGGELFF TGTGCCAGCAGTGTAGGGGGGCCGGGCGGGGAGCTGTTTTTT
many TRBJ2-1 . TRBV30 CARRFRNEQFF TGTGCCCGGAGGTTTAGGAATGAGCAGTTCTTC
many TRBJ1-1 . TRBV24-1 CATSSGGWGTEAFF TGTGCCACCAGTTCGGGGGGCTGGGGCACTGAAGCTTTCTTT
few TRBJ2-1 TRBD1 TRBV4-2 CASSQRQGSKYNEQFF TGTGCCAGCAGCCAACGACAGGGGTCTAAGTACAATGAGCAGTTCTTC